This TCR beta chain was captured by sequencing in a study of cytomegalovirus exposure and HLA in healthy donors. Study summary: The Caucasian-associated ancestry cluster contained more than 75% of the roughly 370 genotyped donors.

Turning to this clone: Its antigen is as yet unknown.

Study-level points and caveats: For TCR beta chains, V- and J-gene trimming was later linked to a missense DCLRE1C variant.

In the PCR, 60 Vbeta and 13 Jbeta primers were used. The table came from immunoSEQ multiplex PCR; TCRdb's copy has only in-frame clones and leaves some out. Of over 100,000 clones in the sample, around nine tenths are singletons; the top ten hold about 5%. Per the germline V gene, CDR1 is SGHRS and CDR2 is YFSETQ. This CDR3 spans 13 amino acids. The V end lost 5 bases, the J end lost 8 bases, and 11 bases lay between the germline ends. Sequencing used PBMCs. The receptor was derived from a woman aged 30 to 39 in good health and CMV-seronegative. The chain joins TRBV5-1 to TRBJ1-6; TRBD1 might be the D (5 bases). CDR3 nucleotides: TGCGCCAGCAGAGAAGGGGCCGATTCACCCCTCCACTTT. Its protein is CASREGADSPLHF.